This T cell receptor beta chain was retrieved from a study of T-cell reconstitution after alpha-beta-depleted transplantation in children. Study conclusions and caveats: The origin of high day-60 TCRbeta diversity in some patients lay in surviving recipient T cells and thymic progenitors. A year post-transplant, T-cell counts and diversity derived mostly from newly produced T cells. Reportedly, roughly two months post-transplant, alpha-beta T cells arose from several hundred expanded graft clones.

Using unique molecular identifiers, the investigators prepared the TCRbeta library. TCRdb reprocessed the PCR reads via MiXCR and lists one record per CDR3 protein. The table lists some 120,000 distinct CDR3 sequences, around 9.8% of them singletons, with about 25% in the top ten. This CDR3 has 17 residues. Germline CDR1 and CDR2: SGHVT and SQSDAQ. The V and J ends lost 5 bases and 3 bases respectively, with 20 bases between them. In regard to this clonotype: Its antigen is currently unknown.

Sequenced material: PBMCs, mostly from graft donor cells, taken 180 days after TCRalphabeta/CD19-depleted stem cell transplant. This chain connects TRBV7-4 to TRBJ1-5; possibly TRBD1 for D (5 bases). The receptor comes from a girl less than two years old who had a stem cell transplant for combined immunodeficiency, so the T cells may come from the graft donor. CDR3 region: CASSHRNAGSANQPQHF. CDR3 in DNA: TGTGCCAGCAGCCATCGAAATGCAGGGAGTGCCAATCAGCCCCAGCATTTT.